Below, 23 T cell receptor beta chains from the same sample are listed, as sequenced in a study of blood T cell repertoires in COVID-19. Repertoires were generated with immunoSEQ multiplex PCR, while TCRdb's copy carries only in-frame clones and drops some. Of 310,000 or so clones in the sample, roughly nine tenths are singletons; the top ten hold nearly 6.5%. Sequenced input: peripheral blood. The receptors originated from a man aged 18 to 29 who had recovered from COVID-19.

The chain employs TRBV15 and TRBJ2-3, with a weak D call TRBD2 (5 bases). The germline V gene encodes CDR1 LNHNV and CDR2 YYDKDF (reference sequence). The germline V and J ends were trimmed by 2 bases and 1 base, with 16 bases remaining between them. The CDR3 is 17 residues long. CDR3 sequence reads: CATSRSLMAEGTDTQYF. The CDR3 coding sequence is TGTGCCACCAGCAGATCCCTCATGGCGGAGGGCACAGATACGCAGTATTTT.

The chain combines TRBV3-1 (or the pseudogene TRBV3-2) with TRBJ2-2; 9 bases align to TRBD2. This CDR3 has 16 residues. Germline values: CDR1 LGHDT, CDR2 YNNKEL (reference sequence). J lost 7 bases, V lost 2 bases, and 8 bases had no gene match. Written as DNA, the CDR3 is TGTGCCAGCAGCCAAACCGGGACTAGCTTTGTCGGGGAGCTGTTTTTT. Its translation: CASSQTGTSFVGELFF.

There are a few counts of this clone. CDR3 region: CASSLDADRASTDTQYF. The CDR3 DNA reads as TGTGCCAGCAGCTTAGATGCAGACAGGGCCAGTACAGATACGCAGTATTTT. This chain uses TRBV11-2 with TRBJ2-3; 7 bases line up with TRBD1. V dropped 0 bases and J dropped 3; count of bases not matched to a gene: 9. Germline V CDR1 and CDR2: SGHAT, FQNNGV. CDR3 length equals 17 residues.

The chain combines TRBV6-5 with TRBJ1-1; 9 nucleotides line up with TRBD1. Unmatched junction bases numbered 5, after V lost 2 bases and J lost 4 bases. Looked up from germline, CDR1 is MNHEY and CDR2 is SVGAGI. The CDR3 is 15 residues long. The CDR3 sequence: CASSYGRTGVTEAFF. The CDR3 bases are TGTGCCAGCAGTTACGGGCGGACAGGGGTCACTGAAGCTTTCTTT.

V usage is TRBV14 and J usage is TRBJ2-2, with 9 bases that match TRBD1. CDR3 length: 16 residues. The V segment lost 1 base and the J segment 6 bases; nucleotides outside the gene matches: 6. Germline loops: CDR1 SGHDN, CDR2 FVKESK. CDR3 amino acids: CASSQVLDRGAGELFF. Here the CDR3 DNA reads TGTGCCAGCAGCCAAGTTCTGGACAGGGGTGCCGGGGAGCTGTTTTTT.

This clone was counted once. V and J are TRBV9 and TRBJ2-3, with 9 bases that match TRBD2. CDR1 and CDR2 from the germline V gene are SGDLS and YYNGEE. The ends lost 0 bases at V and 3 bases at J; junction bases unmatched: 5. The CDR3 totals 16 residues. This chain's CDR3 is CASSVEGLARTDTQYF. The CDR3 bases are TGTGCCAGCAGCGTAGAGGGACTAGCTCGTACAGATACGCAGTATTTT.

The chain carries TRBV7-9 and TRBJ2-7; 9 bases fit TRBD1. CDR1 and CDR2 from the germline V gene are SEHNR and FQNEAQ (reference sequence). CDR3 length equals 15 residues. J was trimmed by 1 base and V by 5 bases; bases with no gene match: 6. The CDR3 is CASSHQGQGSYEQYF. CDR3 DNA: TGTGCCAGCAGCCACCAAGGACAGGGGTCCTACGAGCAGTACTTC.

This chain connects TRBV5-1 to TRBJ2-1; TRBD2 agrees at 7 bases. This CDR3 has 16 residues. Germline-derived CDR1 and CDR2 are SGHRS and YFSETQ. With V trimmed by 0 bases and J by 4 bases, 7 bases remained unmatched. This CDR3 reads CASSLVGTTVYNEQFF. The CDR3 coding sequence is TGCGCCAGCAGCTTGGTTGGGACTACGGTTTACAATGAGCAGTTCTTC.

This clone has a single count. The chain is built from TRBV5-1 and TRBJ2-7, with 9 nucleotides matching TRBD1. Germline V gene sequence: CDR1 SGHRS, CDR2 YFSETQ. Losses at the gene ends were 4 bases for V and 3 bases for J; bases not matched to a gene: 8. The CDR3 spans 15 residues. The CDR3 loop reads CASSAGTGTFYEQYF. CDR3 DNA: TGCGCCAGCAGCGCCGGGACAGGGACTTTCTACGAGCAGTACTTC.

This clone is a singleton in its sample. V usage is TRBV7-8 and J usage is TRBJ2-3; tentative D call: TRBD1 (7 bases). This CDR3 comprises 17 residues. Germline loops: CDR1 SGHVS, CDR2 FQNEAQ. Trimming left V 2 bases short and J 2 bases short, with 17 bases between. The CDR3: CASSLLVGRGATDTQYF. The DNA of the CDR3 is TGTGCCAGCAGCTTACTGGTGGGCAGGGGGGCCACAGATACGCAGTATTTT.

This rearrangement joins TRBV14 to TRBJ1-1, with 10 bases matching TRBD1. CDR1 is SGHDN, CDR2 FVKESK, per germline. Trimming at V came to 4 bases and at J to 1 base, leaving 9 bases not matched to a gene. The CDR3 extends over 17 amino acids. CDR3 sequence (DNA): TGTGCCAGCAGCCTGGGACAGGGGTCGGAATGGAACACTGAAGCTTTCTTT. Its translation: CASSLGQGSEWNTEAFF.

The chain employs TRBV29-1 and TRBJ1-1, with D unclear. Germline CDR1 SQVTM, CDR2 ANQGSEA. This CDR3 is built from 13 residues. V lost 3 bases and J 1 base, leaving 9 bases between the germline ends. The CDR3 reads CSVDRAGNTEAFF. CDR3 nucleotides: TGCAGCGTTGATAGGGCGGGGAACACTGAAGCTTTCTTT.

The rearrangement joins TRBV7-3 to TRBJ2-1, with a tentative D call TRBD2 (6 bases). The V end lost 4 bases, the J end lost 9 bases, and 10 bases lay between the germline ends. From germline, CDR1 is SGHTA and CDR2 FQGTGA. There are 12 residues in the CDR3. The CDR3 nucleotides read TGTGCCAGCAGCTCGGGGGACGGTGAGCAGTTCTTC. As protein: CASSSGDGEQFF.

The J gene is TRBJ1-5, the V gene TRBV15, with D perhaps TRBD1 (5 bases). Germline V gene data show CDR1 as LNHNV and CDR2 as YYDKDF (reference sequence). The length of the CDR3 is 16 residues. With 2 bases removed from V and 4 bases from J, the gap between germline ends came to 15 bases. The CDR3 loop is CATSRRGGAGNQPQHF. CDR3 DNA: TGTGCCACCAGCAGACGAGGAGGGGCGGGTAATCAGCCCCAGCATTTT.

About this clone itself: Other nucleotide sequences in the sample specify the same CDR3. The genes are TRBV2 and TRBJ1-1; 8 nucleotides line up with TRBD1. Per germline, CDR1 SNHLY and CDR2 FYNNEI. The CDR3 runs 14 residues. With V trimmed by 6 bases and J by 0 bases, 3 bases remained unmatched. In DNA form, the CDR3 reads TGTGCCAGCAGGCAGGGGGCCATGAACACTGAAGCTTTCTTT. Its translation: CASRQGAMNTEAFF.

V and J are TRBV7-9 and TRBJ2-6; D not resolved. V lost 5 bases, J lost 2 bases, and 10 bases lay in between. Germline V gene lookup returns CDR1 SEHNR and CDR2 FQNEAQ (reference sequence). The CDR3 sequence is 15 residues long. CDR3 DNA: TGTGCCAGCAGCCGCGATCCTACTGGGGCCAACGTCCTGACTTTC. Translating it yields CASSRDPTGANVLTF.

V is TRBV15 and J is TRBJ2-5; tentatively, D is TRBD1 (6 bases). The germline V gene encodes CDR1 LNHNV and CDR2 YYDKDF (reference sequence). The V end lost 1 base, the J end lost 7 bases, and 16 bases lay between the germline ends. The CDR3 contains 15 residues. The CDR3 loop is CATSRAVAGVGTQYF. The CDR3 bases are TGTGCCACCAGCAGAGCTGTCGCAGGGGTGGGGACCCAGTACTTC.

The chain employs TRBV29-1 and TRBJ1-3, with a possible D match to TRBD1 (5 bases). The CDR3 extends over 12 amino acids. Trimming took off 3 bases at V and 4 bases at J, with 7 bases between the two ends. Germline V lookup: CDR1 SQVTM, CDR2 ANQGSEA. As DNA, the CDR3 is TGCAGCGTTGATCAGGGAGGAAACACCATATATTTT. It specifies CSVDQGGNTIYF.

This clone was counted a few times. The rearrangement uses TRBV6-6 and TRBJ1-5; D ambiguous. CDR1 MNHNY and CDR2 SVGAGI come from the germline V gene (reference sequence). The CDR3 runs to 14 residues. V lost 2 bases and J lost 5, with 10 bases in between. The CDR3 bases are TGTGCCAGCAGTTACGTAGCTGGAGATCAGCCCCAGCATTTT. Translating gives CASSYVAGDQPQHF.

The CDR3 loop reads CASSIPLAGRTEAFF. CDR3 in DNA: TGTGCCAGTAGTATCCCCCTAGCGGGGCGCACTGAAGCTTTCTTT. The chain combines TRBV19 with TRBJ1-1; a possible D gene is TRBD1 (5 bases). The CDR3 contains 15 residues. With 3 bases removed from V and 4 bases from J, the gap between germline ends came to 15 bases. In germline, CDR1 is LNHDA, CDR2 SQIVND (reference sequence). Full variable domain (outside the CDR3, taken from reference TRBV19 and TRBJ1-1): DGGITQSPKYLFRKEGQNVTLSCEQNLNHDAMYWYRQDPGQGLRLIYYSQIVNDFQKGDIAEGYSVSREKKESFPLTVTSAQKNPTAFYLCASSIPLAGRTEAFFGQGTRLTVV.

CDR3 nucleotides: TGTGCCAGTAGTCCAGTGTCAGGCCCTCAGCCCCAGCATTTT. It translates to CASSPVSGPQPQHF. The J gene is TRBJ1-5, the V gene TRBV19; unclear D gene. This CDR3 region has 14 residues. CDR1 is LNHDA, CDR2 SQIVND, per germline (reference sequence). With 5 bases removed from V and 6 bases from J, the gap between germline ends came to 14 bases.

This chain uses TRBV27 with TRBJ1-1; 7 bases map to TRBD1. Germline CDR1 reads MNHEY; CDR2 reads SMNVEV (reference sequence). The CDR3 length is 15 residues. With 6 bases clipped from V and 3 bases from J, the junction kept 10 bases outside the gene matches. CDR3 protein: CASSPPGQMDTEAFF. CDR3 DNA sequence: TGTGCCAGCAGCCCGCCGGGACAGATGGACACTGAAGCTTTCTTT.

This clone was detected only once. V gene TRBV9 combines with J gene TRBJ2-2; D possibly corresponds to TRBD2 (6 bases). Germline lookup yields CDR1 SGDLS and CDR2 YYNGEE. V was cut by 2 bases and J by 2 bases, with 13 bases left in between. The CDR3 contains 16 residues. DNA for the CDR3: TGTGCCAGCAGCGTTCTCTCGGGGGTTAACACCGGGGAGCTGTTTTTT. It encodes CASSVLSGVNTGELFF.